The sequence of this T cell receptor beta chain was determined in a study of identical twins. This clonotype was seen a handful of times. Its antigen is undetermined. cDNA molecules carried unique molecular identifiers, and template switching added a universal primer site. TCRdb called the 5' RACE reads again in MiXCR, with one record for every CDR3 protein. The profile shows some 330,000 distinct CDR3 sequences, roughly 9% of them singletons. Overall study results and limits: The models systematically underestimated how much out-of-frame TCR alpha was shared in monozygotic twins.

CDR1 and CDR2 (germline): LNHDA, SQIVND (reference sequence). Trimming left V 3 bases short and J 1 base short, with 15 bases between. The CDR3 consists of 17 residues. V is TRBV19 and J is TRBJ2-2, with TRBD2 as a possible D gene (5 bases). The specimen sequenced was naive T cells sorted from blood. The receptor's source is a woman aged 45-65 years in good health. The CDR3 here is CASSIGPRVKNTGELFF. In DNA, the CDR3 is TGTGCCAGTAGTATTGGTCCGAGGGTGAAGAACACCGGGGAGCTGTTTTTT.